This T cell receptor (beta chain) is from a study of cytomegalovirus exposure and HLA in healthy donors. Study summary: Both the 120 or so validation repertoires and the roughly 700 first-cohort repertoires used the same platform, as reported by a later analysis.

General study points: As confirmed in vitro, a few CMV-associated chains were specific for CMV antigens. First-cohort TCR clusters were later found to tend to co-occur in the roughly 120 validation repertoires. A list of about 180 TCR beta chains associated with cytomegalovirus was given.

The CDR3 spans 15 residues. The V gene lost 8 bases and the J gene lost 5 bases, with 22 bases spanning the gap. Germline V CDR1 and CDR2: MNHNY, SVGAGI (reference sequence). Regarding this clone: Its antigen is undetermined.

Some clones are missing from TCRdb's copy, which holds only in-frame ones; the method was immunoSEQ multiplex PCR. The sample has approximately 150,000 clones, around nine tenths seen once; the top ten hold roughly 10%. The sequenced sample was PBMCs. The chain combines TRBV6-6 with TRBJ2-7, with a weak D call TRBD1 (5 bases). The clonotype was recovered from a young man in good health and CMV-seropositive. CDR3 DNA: TGTGCCAGCCAGAACTACCAGCAGGGTCCCCACGAGCAGTACTTC. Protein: CASQNYQQGPHEQYF.